The 15 T cell receptor beta chains presented below share a single source sample, sequenced in a study of glioma-infiltrating T cells. TCR alpha and beta CDR3 regions were amplified from RNA using iRepertoire nested multiplex PCR. TCRdb independently ran MiXCR on the multiplex PCR reads; one entry per CDR3 protein. The sample consists of approximately 190,000 distinct CDR3 sequences, roughly 32% of them appearing once. Sequencing input: glioma tissue, nonneoplastic brain tissue, or PBMCs (not recorded which). Receptors originate from a human donor with low-grade glioma or glioblastoma, undergoing nonglioma brain surgery, or in good health (not recorded which).

The sample holds a few counts of this clonotype. A junction end diverges from the germline sequence, so it may reflect a read error. The chain joins TRBV7-9 to TRBJ2-7; 7 bases fit TRBD1. Germline values: CDR1 SEHNR, CDR2 FQNEAQ (reference sequence). The CDR3 spans 15 residues. The CDR3, as DNA: TGTGCCAGCAGTTTAGATCGGGACAGCCTCTACGAGCAGTACTTC. Translation gives CASSLDRDSLYEQYF.

The genes are TRBV11-2 and TRBJ2-5; D remains unclear. The CDR3 loop spans 16 amino acids. From germline, CDR1 is SGHAT and CDR2 FQNNGV. The ends were cut back, 6 bases at V and 2 bases at J, with 19 bases in the middle. CDR3 residues: CASRGLSRLIQETQYF. DNA of the CDR3: TGTGCCAGCAGGGGGTTGAGTAGGCTAATTCAAGAGACCCAGTACTTC.

This clonotype was picked up many times. This chain connects TRBV7-2 to TRBJ2-7; a possible D gene is TRBD2 (6 bases). V lost 1 base and J 4 bases, leaving 17 bases between the germline ends. The CDR3 totals 16 residues. Germline CDR1 and CDR2: SGHTA and FQGNSA. CDR3 sequence (DNA): TGTGCCAGCAGCTTAGTCCCCCGGGAGTGGGGTTACGAGCAGTACTTC. It yields the protein CASSLVPREWGYEQYF.

This clonotype was counted at least ten times. This chain uses TRBV7-9 with TRBJ2-1; 12 bases line up with TRBD2. V lost 2 bases to trimming and J lost 6 bases; unmatched junction nucleotides: 2. This CDR3 is 15 amino acids long. Looked up from germline, CDR1 is SEHNR and CDR2 is FQNEAQ (reference sequence). CDR3 protein: CASSLRLAGVNEQFF. The CDR3 DNA reads TGTGCCAGCAGCTTACGACTAGCGGGAGTCAATGAGCAGTTCTTC.

The table lists this clonotype with many counts. The chain combines TRBV29-1 with TRBJ2-3; 9 nucleotides match TRBD2. The CDR3 sequence is 13 residues long. V shed 7 bases, J shed 0 bases, and the junction held 2 bases outside the gene matches. The germline CDR1 and CDR2 sequences are SQVTM and ANQGSEA. This CDR3 is CSGREGSTDTQYF. The CDR3 DNA follows: TGCAGCGGGCGGGAGGGGAGCACAGATACGCAGTATTTT.

The chain has TRBV27 and TRBJ2-7; TRBD1 aligns across 11 bases. The CDR3 covers 15 residues. CDR1 MNHEY and CDR2 SMNVEV come from the germline V gene (reference sequence). V shed 2 bases and J 3 bases; nucleotides not matched to a gene: 3. Here the CDR3 DNA reads TGTGCCAGCAGTTTAGGACAGGGGGCTGGCTACGAGCAGTACTTC. This translates into CASSLGQGAGYEQYF.

V is TRBV7-6 and J is TRBJ2-1; TRBD2 aligns across 8 bases. CDR1 is SGHVS and CDR2 is FNYEAQ in the germline V gene. V gave up 4 bases and J gave up 8 bases; unmatched junction bases: 4. This CDR3 spans 13 amino acids. The CDR3 DNA sequence: TGTGCCAGCAGCTCGGGAGCGGGAGATGAGCAGTTCTTC. Its translation is CASSSGAGDEQFF.

This clonotype has more than one count but fewer than ten. This chain links TRBV19 with TRBJ2-1; 11 bases line up with TRBD2. Germline values: CDR1 LNHDA, CDR2 SQIVND (reference sequence). Trimming removed 7 bases from V and 0 bases from J; junction bases left unmatched: 5. The CDR3 loop spans 16 amino acids. The CDR3 protein is CASTHTSGSSYNEQFF. In DNA, the CDR3 is TGTGCCAGTACACATACTAGCGGGAGCTCCTACAATGAGCAGTTCTTC.

This clonotype was seen a few times. The J gene is TRBJ2-7, the V gene TRBV2; the match to TRBD2 covers 11 bases. This CDR3 is 15 amino acids long. Germline loops: CDR1 SNHLY, CDR2 FYNNEI. V shed 6 bases, J shed 4 bases, and the junction held 8 bases outside the gene matches. CDR3 loop: CASRHTSGRRYEQYF. Written as DNA, the CDR3 is TGTGCCAGCAGACACACTAGCGGGAGAAGGTACGAGCAGTACTTC.

Note on this clonotype: Being one base from a much bigger clone, this may be a read error. The rearrangement links TRBV7-2 to TRBJ2-1, with 7 bases matching TRBD2. The CDR3 length is 15 residues. Germline V lookup: CDR1 SGHTA, CDR2 FQGNSA. In DNA, the CDR3 is TGTGCCAGCAGCTTAGGAGCTAGCGGTTACAATGAGCAGTCCTTC. Protein product: CASSLGASGYNEQSF.

On this clonotype itself: The junction departs from the called germline gene at one end, perhaps through a read error. The chain employs TRBV3-1 and TRBJ2-7, with D possibly matching TRBD1 (8 bases). CDR1 LGHDT and CDR2 YNNKEL come from the germline V gene (reference sequence). The CDR3 is made up of 15 amino acids. The CDR3 here is CVSSQVIQGGFEQYF. As DNA, the CDR3 is TGTGTCAGCAGCCAAGTTATACAGGGGGGGTTTGAGCAGTACTTC.

This clonotype was found many times. The rearrangement uses TRBV6-1 and TRBJ1-1; a possible D gene is TRBD1 (5 bases). V was pared by 4 bases and J by 2 bases, with 11 bases between. Germline CDR1 and CDR2: MNHNS and SASEGT. The CDR3 consists of 14 residues. CDR3 in DNA: TGTGCCAGCAGTGGGCGCAGGGATAACACTGAAGCTTTCTTT. The encoded protein is CASSGRRDNTEAFF.

A word on this clonotype: A read error may be the cause here, since a much bigger clone is one base away. The chain has TRBV4-1 and TRBJ2-5; a weak D match, TRBD2 (5 bases). CDR1 is MGHRA and CDR2 is YSYEKL in the germline V gene. The CDR3 is made up of 14 amino acids. Trimming took off 0 bases at V and 1 base at J, with 6 bases between the two ends. CDR3 coding DNA: TGCGCCAGCAGCCAAGAGACTATCCAAGAGACCCAGTACTTC. It encodes CASSQETIQETQYF.

A word on this clonotype: Likely a read error: the CDR3 ends without its conserved phenylalanine or tryptophan. V gene TRBV11-2 combines with J gene TRBJ2-3, with D uncertain. V lost 2 bases and J lost 5, with 2 bases in between. CDR3 size: 11 residues. The germline V gene encodes CDR1 SGHAT and CDR2 FQNNGV. CDR3 nucleotide sequence: TGTGCCAGCAGCTTACAAGATACGCAGTATTTA. This translates into CASSLQDTQYL.

Comment on this clonotype: A much larger clone differs from this one at a single base, so this may be a read error. The CDR3 loop is CASSFDSGQPQNF. The CDR3 DNA follows: TGCGCCAGCAGCTTTGACAGTGGTCAGCCCCAGAATTTT. This chain connects TRBV5-1 to TRBJ1-5; the D gene is possibly TRBD1 (5 bases). CDR3 length equals 13 residues. From germline, CDR1 is SGHRS and CDR2 YFSETQ.